What follows are 15 T cell receptor beta chains derived from one specimen sequenced in a study of shared clonotypes between healthy human individuals. Sequenced by immunoSEQ multiplex PCR; TCRdb stores in-frame clones only, minus some. The data show about 1,500,000 clones, around 97% seen once. The sample taken for sequencing was naive CD4+ T cells sorted from blood. Subset denoted: CD45RA+ positively selected. These receptors were collected from a man younger than 45 in good health.

The V gene is TRBV30, the J gene TRBJ2-2, with D possibly matching TRBD1 (5 bases). The germline gives CDR1 GTSNPN, CDR2 SVGIG (reference sequence). Trimming shortened V by 8 bases and J by 5 bases, and 15 bases separated the two germline ends. The CDR3 has 13 residues. CDR3 in amino acids: CALEKRGTGELFF. In DNA, the CDR3 is TGTGCCCTGGAAAAAAGGGGTACCGGGGAGCTGTTTTTT.

The chain links TRBV7-6 to TRBJ2-7, with a possible D match to TRBD2 (6 bases). The CDR3 runs 15 residues. Trimming took off 4 bases at V and 1 base at J, with 14 bases between the two ends. Germline loops: CDR1 SGHVS, CDR2 FNYEAQ. This CDR3 is CASSSRGKRSYEQYF. Written as DNA, the CDR3 is TGTGCCAGCAGCTCCCGGGGGAAAAGGTCCTACGAGCAGTACTTC.

The chain employs TRBV18 and TRBJ2-7; tentative D call: TRBD1 (7 bases). CDR3 length: 15 amino acids. The V and J ends lost 8 bases and 0 bases respectively, with 17 bases between them. The V gene's germline CDR1 is KGHSH and CDR2 LQKENI. CDR3 sequence reads: CASRGPGGLSYEQYF. The CDR3 DNA reads as TGTGCCAGCAGAGGCCCAGGGGGACTCTCCTACGAGCAGTACTTC.

The J gene is TRBJ2-5, the V gene TRBV12-5, with a tentative D call TRBD2 (6 bases). The CDR3 spans 16 residues. Germline V CDR1 and CDR2: LGHNT, FRNRAP. The V end lost 0 bases, the J end lost 4 bases, and 15 bases lay between the germline ends. The CDR3: CASGLVLSGAAETQYF. CDR3 nucleotides: TGTGCTAGTGGTTTGGTGCTGTCGGGAGCGGCAGAGACCCAGTACTTC.

The chain combines TRBV7-3 with TRBJ2-2; TRBD2 matches 9 bases. The V and J ends lost 5 bases and 6 bases, in that order; junction bases with no gene match: 10. CDR1 and CDR2 (germline): SGHTA, FQGTGA. There are 16 residues in the CDR3. The CDR3 reads CASSLNSGSSAGELFF. The CDR3 DNA is TGTGCCAGCAGCCTAAATAGCGGGAGCTCGGCCGGGGAGCTGTTTTTT.

The chain employs TRBV15 and TRBJ1-5, with D perhaps TRBD1 (5 bases). V was cut by 1 base and J by 0 bases, with 13 bases left in between. Germline V lookup: CDR1 LNHNV, CDR2 YYDKDF (reference sequence). The CDR3 contains 17 residues. The CDR3 sequence: CATSRGTGAYSNQPQHF. The DNA for the CDR3 is TGTGCCACCAGCAGAGGGACCGGGGCCTATAGCAATCAGCCCCAGCATTTT.

The chain links TRBV6-6 to TRBJ1-4, with 9 bases identical to TRBD1. Trimming at V came to 0 bases and at J to 6 bases, leaving 5 bases not matched to a gene. Germline V lookup: CDR1 MNHNY, CDR2 SVGAGI (reference sequence). The CDR3 runs 16 residues. CDR3 nucleotides: TGTGCCAGCAGTTACTCGGTTAGACAGGGGGATGAAAAACTGTTTTTT. Its translation is CASSYSVRQGDEKLFF.

This clone was detected only a few times. The rearrangement links TRBV4-1 to TRBJ1-2, with 7 bases that match TRBD1. This CDR3 has 15 amino acids. V dropped 0 bases and J dropped 6; count of bases not matched to a gene: 7. CDR1 is MGHRA, CDR2 YSYEKL, per germline. CDR3 loop: CASSQEGTAPNGYTF. Written as DNA, the CDR3 is TGCGCCAGCAGCCAAGAAGGGACAGCACCGAATGGCTACACCTTC.

J is TRBJ2-7 and V is TRBV9; 7 nucleotides agree with TRBD2. In germline, CDR1 is SGDLS, CDR2 YYNGEE. The V gene end was trimmed by 5 bases and the J gene end by 6 bases; junction bases not matched to a gene: 17. The CDR3 is 16 residues long. The CDR3: CASSAVAGRALSEQYF. For the CDR3, the DNA is TGTGCCAGCAGTGCGGTGGCGGGGAGGGCGCTATCCGAGCAGTACTTC.

This rearrangement joins TRBV29-1 to TRBJ1-2; weak D call: TRBD1 (6 bases). From germline, CDR1 is SQVTM and CDR2 ANQGSEA. Trimming pared 8 bases from V and 0 bases from J, leaving 13 bases between. The CDR3 has 13 amino acids. The CDR3 DNA reads TGCAGCCACACAGGGCTCTCTAACTATGGCTACACCTTC. This gives the protein CSHTGLSNYGYTF.

The chain links TRBV5-4 to TRBJ1-4; a possible D gene is TRBD1 (5 bases). CDR3 length equals 16 residues. Germline CDR1 and CDR2: SGHNT and YYREEE (reference sequence). The V and J ends lost 4 bases and 12 bases respectively, with 25 bases between them. The CDR3 DNA reads TGTGCCAGCAGCAACTTTCCGGGACGGGTGAATGCGGAACTGTTTTTT. Translating gives CASSNFPGRVNAELFF.

The rearrangement uses TRBV5-4 and TRBJ2-1, with 15 bases aligning to TRBD2. V gave up 4 bases and J gave up 9 bases; unmatched junction bases: 11. The CDR3 covers 17 residues. Looked up from germline, CDR1 is SGHNT and CDR2 is YYREEE (reference sequence). The CDR3 is CASSLGIGLAGGTEQFF. The CDR3, as DNA: TGTGCCAGCAGCCTGGGGATTGGACTAGCGGGAGGGACTGAGCAGTTCTTC.

The chain employs TRBV18 and TRBJ2-7, with no clear D. V dropped 2 bases and J dropped 6 bases, with 11 bases sitting between them. Germline CDR1 is KGHSH and CDR2 is LQKENI. The CDR3 covers 13 residues. CDR3 coding DNA: TGTGCCAGCTCACCATTTAATTTACGCGAGCAGTACTTC. Its protein product is CASSPFNLREQYF.

This clone appeared a single time. The chain employs TRBV5-1 and TRBJ1-5; 8 bases agree with TRBD1. Germline V gives CDR1 SGHRS, CDR2 YFSETQ. The CDR3 spans 14 residues. With 4 bases clipped from V and 6 bases from J, the junction kept 6 bases outside the gene matches. The CDR3 bases are TGCGCCAGCAGCAACGGACAGGGAGGTCAGCCCCAGCATTTT. Translated, it gives CASSNGQGGQPQHF.

The CDR3 spells CASQRTAAYEQYF. In DNA, the CDR3 is TGTGCCAGCCAACGGACAGCCGCCTACGAGCAGTACTTC. The chain has TRBV28 and TRBJ2-7; a possible D gene is TRBD1 (6 bases). Germline assignment: CDR1 MDHEN and CDR2 SYDVKM. V was cut by 8 bases and J by 2 bases, with 13 bases left in between. The CDR3 has 13 amino acids.